Presented here are 6 T cell receptor beta chains from one specimen sequenced in a study of T cells expressing NK-cell markers. TCRdb reprocessed the 5' RACE reads, with one entry per CDR3 protein and no DNA. This repertoire includes 550,000 to 600,000 distinct CDR3 sequences. Sequenced input: blood T cells: a sorted CD56 or NKG2C T cell subset, CD4+ or CD8+ T cells, or bulk PBMC T cells (not recorded which). These receptors were taken from a man between 18 and 35 years old in good health.

The rearrangement links TRBV20-1 to TRBJ2-2; TCRdb picks TRBD1, but there is no DNA to check that call. There are 13 residues in the CDR3. Germline CDR1 is DFQATT and CDR2 is SNEGSKA (reference sequence). This chain's CDR3 is CSAGDHNTGELFF.

The chain is built from TRBV5-1 and TRBJ2-5; TCRdb's D call, TRBD1, is unchecked because there is no DNA. The CDR3 sequence is 14 residues long. In germline, CDR1 is SGHRS, CDR2 YFSETQ. This CDR3 reads CASSSGTGWETQYF.

The V and J genes are TRBV5-1 and TRBJ2-5. CDR1 is SGHRS, CDR2 YFSETQ, per germline. The CDR3 covers 12 residues. The CDR3 loop reads CASSQSQETQYF.

The V and J genes are TRBV12-3 or TRBV12-4 and TRBJ2-3; TCRdb's assignment of TRBD2 cannot be checked, as there is no DNA. This CDR3 is 17 amino acids long. The CDR3 reads CASSLAGGPRDRDTQYF.

The chain uses TRBV12-3 or TRBV12-4 and TRBJ1-2. This CDR3 has 14 amino acids. CDR3: CASSSIHGMGGYTF.

This sequence joins TRBV29-1 and TRBJ2-1; TCRdb returns TRBD2, unconfirmable since there is no DNA. Germline-derived CDR1 and CDR2 are SQVTM and ANQGSEA. This CDR3 is 14 amino acids long. The CDR3 reads CSVRGQRLAGEQFF.